This T cell receptor (beta chain) stems from a study of cytomegalovirus exposure and HLA in healthy donors (dated by TCRdb to 2016 to 2017). Study-wide context: In an earlier analysis of approximately 500 of the donors, roughly 300 Gb of sequence data and 117 million unique TCR beta sequences from about 190 million T cells were reported. A later genetic analysis took genome-wide SNP genotypes for about 65% of the roughly 670 donors and used that subset as a discovery cohort. All discovery cohort repertoires had been generated on a single sequencing platform. To study patterns of TCR occurrence, a later analysis re-analyzed previously published TCR beta repertoires from around 700 donors and added high-resolution HLA genotyping. Among roughly 400 genotyped donors of the cohort, an average of roughly 230,000 unique TCR beta nucleotide sequences was sequenced per donor, of which approximately 19% were non-productive. Of the 350 to 400 genotyped donors, roughly 85% fell in the genetic ancestry cluster associated with self-reported Caucasian donors. To predict cytomegalovirus infection status, the study brought together high-throughput TCR immunosequencing, statistical association of individual TCRs with disease status, and machine learning. The study used immunosequencing to profile the T cell repertoires of approximately 630 subjects and linked those repertoires to cytomegalovirus serostatus. Both class I and class II loci were covered by HLA typing, at four-digit resolution. Approximately 300 gigabases of sequencing data and roughly 81 million unique TCR sequences made up an early release that covered around 640 HLA-typed donors. To decide whether each TCR beta V gene segment behaved as functional or pseudogenic, an earlier analysis of some 580 of the donors relied on high-throughput TCR beta sequencing. In the later analysis, no new phenotypic data were used to find candidate immune exposures; instead, reliance was placed on TCR beta sequences and their occurrence across donors. The study aimed to test whether signatures of past pathogen exposure could be identified by cataloging public T cell receptors. Donor age, sex, ethnicity and CMV serostatus were collected together with the repertoire data. Typing coverage differed by locus: A, B, C, DRB1 and DQB1 were typed in about 620-630 donors, DQA1 in 500 to 550, DPA1 in approximately 610, and DPB1 in 400 to 480. Roughly 5 DR-DQ haplotypes were treated as single units for association and clustering because of strong linkage in the cohort. Along with the approximately 620-subject first cohort, a separate validation cohort of around 120 different subjects was used.

Findings and caveats that apply to the study as a whole: In a later analysis, some 18,000 TCR beta sequences were associated with specific HLA alleles at a false discovery rate of 0.05. This cohort had only TCR beta chains sequenced, and the lack of alpha or paired-chain data limited which features could be detected. The earlier analysis of fewer than 750 of the donors excluded over 15 rarely observed V segments, including chromosome 9 orphons, because counts were too low. The study listed 150 to 200 TCR beta chains as associated with cytomegalovirus. Immune exposure information for the cohort was limited to CMV serostatus. Some IMGT-functional V segments, including TRBV6-2 and TRBV6-3, could not be distinguished by the 87-base-pair reads and were therefore excluded. In vitro tests confirmed that a few of the cytomegalovirus-associated TCR beta chains recognize cytomegalovirus antigens. In an earlier analysis of approximately 590 of the donors, most TCR beta V segments appeared in productive rearrangements about 90% or about 30% of the time, broadly matching IMGT annotations. Correlated functional status among segregating V segments might reflect linkage disequilibrium, but an unknown experimental factor could not be ruled out. A group of highly shared sequence variants was considered likely to be a technical artifact of the sequencing pipeline. Across donors, most TCR sequences were observed very rarely, whereas some public TCRs were present in many individuals. HLA typing was unavailable for some donors at each locus, so association tests used only the typed subset. In a later analysis, the rate of TCR association differed among HLA loci, with DRB1 alleles having the most associated TCRs and HLA-C alleles having the fewest. A later analysis found that most CMV-associated TCR beta chains appeared HLA-restricted, with HLA associations seemingly driven largely by CMV exposure. Assigning TCR associations to individual alleles was difficult when HLA alleles, especially DR and DQ, strongly co-occurred. A later analysis reported that several top co-occurrence clusters appeared linked to parvovirus B19, influenza, CMV and Epstein-Barr virus. An association between a missense DCLRE1C variant and V-gene and J-gene trimming of TCR beta chains was found in a later genetic analysis and replicated in an independent cohort. Compared with the 666-donor mean, donors in an Asian-associated ancestry cluster had fewer N-insertions in productive TCRs, according to a later genetic analysis. A further reported finding was that TCR beta sequences accurately predicted the HLA-A and HLA-B alleles for most subjects in the first cohort. According to the authors, the approach could potentially be generalized to other disease states and immunological phenotypes. The presence/absence analyses assumed that sequencing depth was roughly uniform across donors, and that assumption may not be true. Cytomegalovirus status was reported to be diagnosed by the classifier with high specificity and sensitivity in both the original and validation cohorts. In a later analysis, HLA-associated TCR beta chains were found to be more clonally expanded and to have lower generation probabilities than equally common non-associated chains.

Library creation used the immunoSEQ multiplex PCR assay. For the multiplex PCR, a mixture combining 60 forward primers for TCR Vbeta segments and 13 reverse primers for TCR Jbeta segments was used. The CDR3 region of rearranged TCR beta genes was amplified from genomic DNA by a multiplex PCR assay. Amplified TCR beta libraries were sequenced as 87-base-pair reads on the Illumina HiSeq System. On the authors' methods: A later analysis tallied tens of millions of unique TCR beta chains across the 700 or so repertoires, and about 10 million of those chains were shared by two or more donors. Raw reads were error-corrected and collapsed into unique sequences with a nearest-neighbor algorithm that merged closely related sequences to remove PCR and sequencing errors. V, D and J gene segments were assigned by aligning CDR3 sequences to IMGT reference sequences. For a sequence to be retained, a match of at least six nucleotides was required to both a V gene segment and a J gene segment. Rearrangements were classified as productive when the CDR3 lacked stop codons and remained in frame with V and J, and all other rearrangements were classified as non-productive. CDR3 was defined by IMGT convention, running from the second conserved V-encoded cysteine to the conserved J-encoded phenylalanine. In an earlier analysis of approximately 590 of the donors, sequences lacking an unambiguous match to a single V gene segment were excluded. In an earlier analysis of a few hundred of the donors, V segments were called functional above 56.7% productive rearrangements and were called segregating when the between-donor standard deviation exceeded 5%. A statistical classification framework was built for diagnosing cytomegalovirus status from the catalog of TCR beta chain sequences. V and J gene assignment, in a later analysis, came from comparing TCR nucleotide sequences with IMGT/GENE-DB human TR gene sequences. The TCRdist pipeline was used in a later analysis to assign CDR3 sequences and most-parsimonious VDJ recombination scenarios. A later analysis defined each TCR beta chain by its CDR3 amino acid sequence plus V-gene family, and excluded reads lacking a unique V-gene family. To address suspected cross-contamination and a sequencing artifact, a later analysis removed 592 highly shared, low-generation-probability nucleotide sequences. In a later analysis, a clonal expansion index was calculated for each public chain from normalized within-repertoire ranks of inferred template counts. In a later analysis, generation probabilities were computed using a VDJ recombination model fitted to out-of-frame rearrangements, and the results were checked against IGoR. In a later analysis, hypergeometric tests were used to score TCR-TCR, TCR-HLA and TCR-CMV co-occurrence, with a repertoire-size bias correction applied to TCR pairs. False discovery rates were estimated in a later analysis by permuting HLA or CMV assignments 20 times. In a later analysis, co-occurring TCRs were grouped using DBSCAN, and TCRdist sequence similarity was added for clustering within HLA-allele-positive subsets. Repertoires with fewer than 30,000 or more than 120,000 public chains were left out of co-occurrence clustering, as were about five repertoires with anomalous nucleotide sharing. Not all clones reach the TCRdb copy of this immuneACCESS table, which keeps in-frame sequences only. Checked studies attribute under half of the gap to unresolved V genes and leave the rest unexplained. That table gives V, J and clone size, and the DNA gave D and trimming. The sample table contains about 190,000 clones; only one count was recorded for around 85% of them. About 1.8% of the sample goes to the ten largest clones.

The cohort comprised several hundred healthy bone marrow donors. At the time of sampling, all cohort members were nominally healthy, though unrecorded immune exposures were likely present. The donor tested CMV seronegative and was one of the 352 seronegative cohort members. A peripheral blood sample was provided by each donor, and peripheral blood mononuclear cells were used for TCR beta sequencing. Genomic DNA extraction from the blood cell samples was performed with the Qiagen DNeasy Blood Extraction Kit. The CDR1 and CDR2 encoded by the germline V gene are SGHDT and YYEEEE. V is reduced by 2 bases and J by 5 bases, leaving a spacing of 13 bases between them. From its cysteine to its phenylalanine, the CDR3 spans 14 amino acids. CDR3 DNA only is kept here, 42 bases in frame from base 1. Only a few counts were recorded for this clone. Its antigen target is currently unknown. Base qualities are not recorded, but no much larger clone differs from it by a single base.

The receptor was derived from a young man in good health and CMV-seronegative. Sequencing input: PBMCs. The chain joins TRBV5-6 to TRBJ1-1; there is no confident call for the D gene. Read as DNA, the sequence is TGTGCCAGCAGCTTTGGGGAGGCCGTAACTGAAGCTTTCTTT. The resulting protein is CASSFGEAVTEAFF.